What follows are 13 T cell receptor beta chains derived from one specimen sequenced in a study of shared clonotypes between healthy human individuals. Naive CD8 populations comprised CD45RO-negative cells positively selected for CCR7, excluding terminally differentiated effector memory CD45RA+ cells. Libraries were prepared by immunoSEQ multiplex PCR; TCRdb keeps only in-frame clonotypes and omits some of them. Of about 700,000 clones in the sample, under 95% were seen once. What was sequenced was naive CD8+ T cells sorted from blood. These TCRs come from a man younger than 40 in good health.

J is TRBJ2-7 and V is TRBV7-2; D call uncertain. The CDR3 is 15 amino acids. Germline V lookup: CDR1 SGHTA, CDR2 FQGNSA. V dropped 5 bases and J dropped 0 bases, with 14 bases sitting between them. CDR3 in amino acids: CASSHGPISSYEQYF. The CDR3, as DNA: TGTGCCAGCAGCCACGGACCGATCAGCTCCTACGAGCAGTACTTC.

In DNA, the CDR3 is TGTGCCAGCAGCTGGGGGCTAGCGCACAATGAGCAGTTCTTC. Translated, it gives CASSWGLAHNEQFF. This rearrangement joins TRBV7-3 to TRBJ2-1; D may correspond to TRBD1 or TRBD2 (6 bases each). Germline V lookup: CDR1 SGHTA, CDR2 FQGTGA. Trimming took 4 bases from V and 5 from J, leaving 12 bases between them. CDR3 length: 14 amino acids. Together with reference TRBV7-3 and TRBJ2-1, the CDR3 gives the full variable domain: GAGVSQTPSNKVTEKGKYVELRCDPISGHTALYWYRQSLGQGPEFLIYFQGTGAADDSGLPNDRFFAVRPEGSVSTLKIQRTERGDSAVYLCASSWGLAHNEQFFGPGTRLTVL.

The chain combines TRBV2 with TRBJ2-7; no definite D call. Germline loops: CDR1 SNHLY, CDR2 FYNNEI. Trimming pared 4 bases from V and 1 base from J, leaving 8 bases between. The CDR3 loop spans 13 amino acids. The chain's CDR3 is CASSGWVSYEQYF. The CDR3 DNA reads TGTGCCAGCAGTGGTTGGGTATCCTACGAGCAGTACTTC.

This sequence joins TRBV4-2 and TRBJ1-2; no clear D gene. CDR1 LGHNA and CDR2 YNFKEQ come from the germline V gene. V lost 2 bases and J 6 bases, leaving 16 bases between the germline ends. The CDR3 sequence is 15 residues long. This chain's CDR3 is CASSQPLLSAHGYTF. The CDR3 DNA reads TGTGCCAGCAGCCAACCCTTGCTGAGCGCTCATGGCTACACCTTC.

The chain combines TRBV15 with TRBJ1-5; 7 nucleotides agree with TRBD1. This CDR3 region has 16 residues. Germline-derived CDR1 and CDR2 are LNHNV and YYDKDF (reference sequence). V was clipped by 1 base and J by 4 bases; unmatched bases: 7. CDR3 in amino acids: CATSRAAGDRNQPQHF. As DNA, the CDR3 is TGTGCCACCAGCAGAGCCGCGGGGGACAGAAATCAGCCCCAGCATTTT. Drawing the rest from reference TRBV15 and TRBJ1-5, the complete variable domain is DAMVIQNPRYQVTQFGKPVTLSCSQTLNHNVMYWYQQKSSQAPKLLFHYYDKDFNNEADTPDNFQSRRPNTSFCFLDIRSPGLGDTAMYLCATSRAAGDRNQPQHFGDGTRLSIL.

V usage is TRBV21-1 and J usage is TRBJ2-2; whether TRBD2, the table's D call, matches the DNA was not checked. TRBV21-1 counts as a pseudogene. This CDR3 comprises 17 residues. This chain's CDR3 is CASSKRGRTSITGELFF. As DNA, the CDR3 is TGTGCCAGCAGCAAAAGGGGCCGGACTAGCATCACCGGGGAGCTGTTTTTT.

This sequence joins TRBV7-6 and TRBJ1-2; D remains unclear. From germline, CDR1 is SGHVS and CDR2 FNYEAQ. There are 14 residues in the CDR3. Trimming removed 5 bases at V and 4 bases at J, with 14 bases between. The CDR3 region has the DNA TGTGCCAGCAGCCCCCGGGAGGGATCCTATGGCTACACCTTC. It yields the protein CASSPREGSYGYTF. The full variable domain, in which reference TRBV7-6 and TRBJ1-2 provide the parts outside the CDR3, is GAGVSQSPRYKVTKRGQDVALRCDPISGHVSLYWYRQALGQGPEFLTYFNYEAQQDKSGLPNDRFSAERPEGSISTLTIQRTEQRDSAMYRCASSPREGSYGYTFGSGTRLTVV.

The chain employs TRBV15 and TRBJ2-3; tentatively, D is TRBD1 (5 bases). The CDR3 has 16 residues. Germline V CDR1 and CDR2: LNHNV, YYDKDF (reference sequence). V was clipped by 5 bases and J by 2 bases, with 17 bases between them. The CDR3 loop is CATSYGAVTPTDTQYF. As DNA, the CDR3 is TGTGCCACCAGCTATGGGGCTGTCACCCCCACAGATACGCAGTATTTT.

The V gene is TRBV7-9, the J gene TRBJ2-3; D is possibly TRBD2 (5 bases). V shed 2 bases and J shed 1 base, with 13 bases lying between them. The germline V gene encodes CDR1 SEHNR and CDR2 FQNEAQ (reference sequence). The CDR3 consists of 16 residues. CDR3 sequence: CASSLLALMGTDTQYF. The CDR3 DNA reads TGTGCCAGCAGCTTACTAGCCCTGATGGGCACAGATACGCAGTATTTT.

This clone was picked up one time. The J gene is TRBJ2-5, the V gene TRBV28; 8 bases are shared with TRBD1. In germline, CDR1 is MDHEN, CDR2 SYDVKM. With 5 bases clipped from V and 5 bases from J, the junction kept 7 bases outside the gene matches. The CDR3 is made up of 14 amino acids. The CDR3 is CASSTRTGRETQYF. The CDR3, as DNA: TGTGCCAGCAGTACTCGGACAGGGAGGGAGACCCAGTACTTC.

V and J are TRBV4-1 and TRBJ1-2; 8 positions agree with TRBD1. CDR1 and CDR2 (germline): MGHRA, YSYEKL. This CDR3 region has 13 residues. After removal of 3 bases from V and 8 bases from J, the junction contained 5 bases not matched to a gene. The CDR3 spells CASSQPGQVGYTF. For the CDR3, the DNA is TGCGCCAGCAGCCAGCCGGGACAGGTCGGCTACACCTTC.

This clone appeared a single time. Distinct nucleotide sequences in the sample also encode this CDR3. The chain joins TRBV4-3 to TRBJ2-7; 11 nucleotides align to TRBD1. V was clipped by 4 bases and J by 3 bases; unmatched bases: 2. The germline gives CDR1 LGHNA, CDR2 YSLEER. The CDR3 totals 14 residues. CDR3 bases: TGCGCCAGCAGCCCGGGGACAGGGGGCTACGAGCAGTACTTC. This encodes CASSPGTGGYEQYF.

The V gene is TRBV27, the J gene TRBJ1-1, with a possible D match to TRBD1 (5 bases). Between the trimmed V and J ends, which lost 5 bases and 4 bases, there was a span of 11 bases. This CDR3 region has 13 residues. In germline, CDR1 is MNHEY, CDR2 SMNVEV (reference sequence). The CDR3 region is CASSRAGRTEAFF. The CDR3 DNA reads as TGTGCCAGCAGTAGGGCAGGGCGCACTGAAGCTTTCTTT.